What follows are 29 T cell receptor beta chains derived from one specimen sequenced in a study of blood T cell repertoires in COVID-19. Some clones are missing from TCRdb's copy, which holds only in-frame ones; the method was immunoSEQ multiplex PCR. The data contain some 450,000 clones, about nine tenths of them singletons. What was sequenced was peripheral blood. The receptors shown here come from a woman aged 45-65 years with COVID-19, enrolled during active disease.

CDR3 protein: CASLRPGVDGGNQPQHF. The CDR3 nucleotides read TGTGCCAGCCTTCGCCCGGGGGTTGACGGTGGCAATCAGCCCCAGCATTTT. The chain couples TRBV21-1 to TRBJ1-5. TRBV21-1 is reported as a pseudogene. The CDR3 is 17 residues long.

DNA of the CDR3: TGTGCCAGCAGAACCAAGGCACCGGGACAGTACTATGGCTACACCTTC. It encodes CASRTKAPGQYYGYTF. The genes are TRBV5-5 and TRBJ1-2; 7 positions agree with TRBD1. From germline, CDR1 is SGHKS and CDR2 YYEKEE (reference sequence). Trimming at V came to 5 bases and at J to 3 bases, leaving 13 bases not matched to a gene. This CDR3 region has 16 residues.

The rearrangement joins TRBV19 to TRBJ2-6, with a tentative D call TRBD1 (6 bases). V was shortened by 3 bases and J by 0 bases, with 9 bases between the two germline ends. The CDR3 length is 16 residues. Per germline, CDR1 LNHDA and CDR2 SQIVND (reference sequence). CDR3 amino acids: CASSMGHLSGANVLTF. Here the CDR3 DNA reads TGTGCCAGTAGTATGGGACACCTCTCTGGGGCCAACGTCCTGACTTTC.

The gene calls are TRBV28 and TRBJ1-6; D is unclear. V lost 6 bases to trimming and J lost 6 bases, with 3 bases between them. The germline V gene encodes CDR1 MDHEN and CDR2 SYDVKM. This CDR3 is built from 11 residues. The CDR3 spells CASSLNSPLHF. For the CDR3, the DNA is TGTGCCAGCAGCCTTAATTCACCCCTCCACTTT.

The CDR3 coding sequence is TGTGCCAGCAGCTTATGGGGGGATAGCAATCAGCCCCAGCATTTT. Translating it yields CASSLWGDSNQPQHF. The chain combines TRBV7-9 with TRBJ1-5; D possibly corresponds to TRBD1 (5 bases). V gave up 2 bases and J gave up 0 bases, with 8 bases separating them. The CDR3 loop spans 15 amino acids. Germline CDR1 and CDR2: SEHNR and FQNEAQ (reference sequence).

The V gene is TRBV9, the J gene TRBJ1-3; 7 bases align to TRBD1. Trimming removed 2 bases from V and 4 bases from J; junction bases left unmatched: 9. CDR1 and CDR2 from the germline V gene are SGDLS and YYNGEE. The CDR3 runs to 16 residues. The CDR3 DNA reads as TGTGCCAGCAGCGTCAGCAGGGGGTCCGGAGGAAACACCATATATTTT. Its protein is CASSVSRGSGGNTIYF.

This chain joins TRBV2 and TRBJ2-1; possibly TRBD2 for D (5 bases). The V gene lost 6 bases and the J gene lost 10 bases, with 19 bases spanning the gap. The germline gives CDR1 SNHLY, CDR2 FYNNEI. This CDR3 region has 14 residues. This CDR3 is CASRTTEADVEQFF. The CDR3 DNA reads as TGTGCCAGCAGGACCACGGAGGCTGACGTAGAGCAGTTCTTC.

The genes are TRBV7-9 and TRBJ1-5, with 7 bases fitting TRBD1. CDR1 SEHNR and CDR2 FQNEAQ come from the germline V gene (reference sequence). The trim removed 5 bases at V and 8 bases at J, leaving 9 bases unmatched. The length of the CDR3 is 14 residues. In DNA form, the CDR3 reads TGTGCCAGCAGCCTCGCCGGACAGGAGAAGCCCCAGCATTTT. Translated, it gives CASSLAGQEKPQHF.

The DNA of the CDR3 is TGTGCCACCCAGACGGGGGGCGCCGATTATGGCTACACCTTC. Encoded protein: CATQTGGADYGYTF. The rearrangement uses TRBV24-1 and TRBJ1-2; the D gene is possibly TRBD1 (6 bases). The germline CDR1 and CDR2 sequences are KGHDR and SFDVKD. Deletions cut 9 bases from V and 5 bases from J, with 18 bases between. The CDR3 has 14 residues.

The gene calls are TRBV7-8 and TRBJ2-7, with a weak D call TRBD1 (5 bases). The V gene lost 0 bases and the J gene lost 7 bases, with 25 bases spanning the gap. CDR1 is SGHVS, CDR2 FQNEAQ, per germline. The CDR3 is 18 amino acids. The CDR3 nucleotides read TGTGCCAGCAGCTTAGCATCAAGGTGGGGCAGTTCCCTCCGGGAGCAGTACTTC. Its protein product is CASSLASRWGSSLREQYF. Full variable domain (missing parts from reference TRBV7-8 and TRBJ2-7): GAGVSQSPRYKVAKRGQDVALRCDPISGHVSLFWYQQALGQGPEFLTYFQNEAQLDKSGLPSDRFFAERPEGSVSTLKIQRTQQEDSAVYLCASSLASRWGSSLREQYFGPGTRLTVT.

V usage is TRBV28 and J usage is TRBJ1-4, with D possibly TRBD1 on 6 matching bases. This CDR3 is 16 amino acids long. Per germline, CDR1 MDHEN and CDR2 SYDVKM. Trimming shortened V by 6 bases and J by 1 base, and 15 bases separated the two germline ends. CDR3 nucleotides: TGTGCCAGCAGCTCGGGGGGCTTTGAAACTAATGAAAAACTGTTTTTT. Protein product: CASSSGGFETNEKLFF. Based on the CDR3 plus reference TRBV28 and TRBJ1-4, the full variable domain is DVKVTQSSRYLVKRTGEKVFLECVQDMDHENMFWYRQDPGLGLRLIYFSYDVKMKEKGDIPEGYSVSREKKERFSLILESASTNQTSMYLCASSSGGFETNEKLFFGSGTQLSVL.

The chain links TRBV30 to TRBJ2-5; D gene unclear. The CDR3 length is 14 residues. Trimming removed 1 base at V and 0 bases at J, with 9 bases between. In germline, CDR1 is GTSNPN, CDR2 SVGIG (reference sequence). CDR3 DNA sequence: TGTGCCTGGAGTGCGAAGAGTTACCAAGAGACCCAGTACTTC. Translation gives CAWSAKSYQETQYF.

The rearrangement links TRBV27 to TRBJ1-4; possible D gene TRBD1, 5 bases. In germline, CDR1 is MNHEY, CDR2 SMNVEV (reference sequence). The CDR3 totals 13 residues. V lost 8 bases to trimming and J lost 4 bases, with 11 bases between them. The CDR3 loop is CASGAANNEKLFF. In nucleotides, the CDR3 is TGTGCCAGCGGGGCAGCTAATAATGAAAAACTGTTTTTT. Variable domain in full (rest from reference TRBV27 and TRBJ1-4): EAQVTQNPRYLITVTGKKLTVTCSQNMNHEYMSWYRQDPGLGLRQIYYSMNVEVTDKGDVPEGYKVSRKEKRNFPLILESPSPNQTSLYFCASGAANNEKLFFGSGTQLSVL.

This clone was counted a single time. The gene calls are TRBV9 and TRBJ1-1; TRBD1 is a possible D gene (6 bases). Deletions cut 4 bases from V and 1 base from J, with 14 bases between. From germline, CDR1 is SGDLS and CDR2 YYNGEE. The CDR3 extends over 15 amino acids. CDR3 DNA sequence: TGTGCCAGCAGCCCGGGGGGGCGGAAGAACACTGAAGCTTTCTTT. Translation: CASSPGGRKNTEAFF.

The gene calls are TRBV6-5 and TRBJ1-1; D may be TRBD1 (5 bases). CDR1 is MNHEY, CDR2 SVGAGI, per germline. The CDR3 runs to 14 residues. V shed 0 bases and J shed 10 bases, with 15 bases lying between them. CDR3 in amino acids: CASSYSGQVRGAFF. The CDR3 DNA follows: TGTGCCAGCAGTTACTCGGGGCAGGTGCGGGGAGCTTTCTTT.

This clone appeared a single time. The identical CDR3 is also encoded by other nucleotide sequences in the sample. The chain couples TRBV7-8 to TRBJ1-1; D gene uncertain. Germline CDR1 SGHVS, CDR2 FQNEAQ. With 1 base removed from V and 1 base from J, the gap between germline ends came to 4 bases. CDR3 length: 13 residues. The CDR3 nucleotides are TGTGCCAGCAGCTTAGGACAGAACACTGAAGCTTTCTTT. This gives the protein CASSLGQNTEAFF.

The gene calls are TRBV5-6 and TRBJ2-7, with TRBD2 as a possible D gene (5 bases). Germline CDR1 SGHDT, CDR2 YYEEEE. The CDR3 totals 16 residues. Trimming removed 4 bases from V and 0 bases from J, with 17 bases in between. The CDR3 here is CASSPKGRVISYEQYF. The CDR3, as DNA: TGTGCCAGCAGCCCCAAAGGGCGGGTGATCTCCTACGAGCAGTACTTC.

This sequence joins TRBV7-2 and TRBJ2-7; 8 nucleotides match TRBD1. CDR1 SGHTA and CDR2 FQGNSA come from the germline V gene. The CDR3 is 14 amino acids. Trimming cost V 3 bases and J 2 bases; bases outside gene matches: 3. The CDR3 nucleotides are TGTGCCAGCAGCTTCACAGGGGGTCCCTACGAGCAGTACTTC. Its protein product is CASSFTGGPYEQYF.

The chain employs TRBV4-2 and TRBJ2-7, with no clear D. CDR1 is LGHNA, CDR2 YNFKEQ, per germline. This CDR3 has 15 residues. Trimming shortened V by 0 bases and J by 3 bases, and 12 bases separated the two germline ends. This CDR3 reads CASSQELVGHYEQYF. CDR3 in DNA: TGTGCCAGCAGCCAAGAGTTGGTGGGCCACTACGAGCAGTACTTC.

Points on this clone: One end of the junction fails to match germline, which may point to a read error. The chain recombines TRBV30 with TRBJ1-4, with D possibly matching TRBD1 (6 bases). Germline V gives CDR1 GTSNPN, CDR2 SVGIG (reference sequence). The CDR3 contains 13 residues. CDR3 in amino acids: CAGSVGGHEKLFF. DNA of the CDR3: TGTGCCGGGAGCGTCGGGGGGCATGAAAAACTGTTTTTT. The whole variable domain, filled in from reference TRBV30 and TRBJ1-4, reads SQTIHQWPATLVQPVGSPLSLECTVEGTSNPNLYWYRQAAGRGLQLLFYSVGIGQISSEVPQNLSASRPQDRQFILSSKKLLLSDSGFYLCAGSVGGHEKLFFGSGTQLSVL.

This sequence joins TRBV5-1 and TRBJ1-1; 9 bases match TRBD1. V shed 3 bases and J 5 bases; nucleotides not matched to a gene: 8. This CDR3 contains 15 residues. CDR1 is SGHRS, CDR2 YFSETQ, per germline. The CDR3 loop is CASSWTGAQGTEAFF. Here the CDR3 DNA reads TGCGCCAGCAGCTGGACAGGGGCGCAGGGTACTGAAGCTTTCTTT.

The chain joins TRBV3-1 (or the pseudogene TRBV3-2) to TRBJ2-2; unclear D gene. Germline lookup yields CDR1 LGHDT and CDR2 YNNKEL (reference sequence). The V end was cut by 5 bases, the J end by 7 bases, with 8 bases between. The length of the CDR3 is 12 residues. CDR3 nucleotides: TGTGCCAGCAGCGAGTCTTACGGGGAGCTGTTTTTT. Translated, it gives CASSESYGELFF.

This clone was counted ten times or more. The chain joins TRBV4-2 to TRBJ2-1, with 11 bases aligning to TRBD2. The germline V gene encodes CDR1 LGHNA and CDR2 YNFKEQ. The V segment lost 4 bases and the J segment 9 bases; nucleotides outside the gene matches: 11. This CDR3 is 16 amino acids long. CDR3 coding DNA: TGTGCCAGCAGCCCTCCCGGTACTAGCGGGGGTACTGAGCAGTTCTTC. It yields the protein CASSPPGTSGGTEQFF.

This clone was seen only a few times. The chain links TRBV12-3 or TRBV12-4 to TRBJ1-2; D is undetermined. The CDR3 has 13 residues. Trimming took off 6 bases at V and 6 bases at J, with 14 bases between the two ends. CDR3 coding DNA: TGTGCCAGCAGCCCGGGATCAAGGGATGGCTACACCTTC. Translated, it gives CASSPGSRDGYTF.

V and J are TRBV24-1 and TRBJ2-7, with 7 bases matching TRBD1. The CDR3 loop spans 15 amino acids. V was clipped by 4 bases and J by 6 bases; unmatched bases: 11. The V gene's germline CDR1 is KGHDR and CDR2 SFDVKD. The CDR3 region is CATSDPVQGVSEQYF. The CDR3 bases are TGTGCCACCAGTGACCCAGTCCAGGGGGTGAGCGAGCAGTACTTC.

V usage is TRBV30 and J usage is TRBJ2-2; possible D gene TRBD2, 7 bases. CDR3 length: 16 residues. Germline V gene lookup returns CDR1 GTSNPN and CDR2 SVGIG (reference sequence). V lost 0 bases and J 5 bases, leaving 16 bases between the germline ends. The DNA of the CDR3 is TGTGCCTGGAGTGTACGATGGGGGGGCGGAACCGGGGAGCTGTTTTTT. This sequence encodes CAWSVRWGGGTGELFF.

The gene calls are TRBV11-2 and TRBJ1-3; D is undetermined. Trimming stripped 1 base from V and 7 bases from J, with 11 bases between. CDR3 length: 14 residues. Germline-derived CDR1 and CDR2 are SGHAT and FQNNGV. The CDR3: CASSLATGRNTIYF. The CDR3 nucleotides are TGTGCCAGCAGCTTAGCCACGGGTAGGAACACCATATATTTT. The full variable domain, its missing parts supplied by reference TRBV11-2 and TRBJ1-3, is EAGVAQSPRYKIIEKRQSVAFWCNPISGHATLYWYQQILGQGPKLLIQFQNNGVVDDSQLPKDRFSAERLKGVDSTLKIQPAKLEDSAVYLCASSLATGRNTIYFGEGSWLTVV.

The J gene is TRBJ2-7, the V gene TRBV6-5; perhaps TRBD2 as D (6 bases). The CDR3 sequence is 14 residues long. The V and J ends lost 2 bases and 7 bases respectively, with 15 bases between them. Looked up from germline, CDR1 is MNHEY and CDR2 is SVGAGI. The CDR3 coding sequence is TGTGCCAGCAGTTACAGGGGTAAAGGGACTGAGCAGTACTTC. This encodes CASSYRGKGTEQYF.

The chain is built from TRBV9 and TRBJ1-2; 9 bases are a match to TRBD1. The germline CDR1 and CDR2 sequences are SGDLS and YYNGEE. The CDR3 runs 15 residues. The ends lost 0 bases at V and 4 bases at J; junction bases unmatched: 4. The CDR3 here is CASSVGSTGGYGYTF. The DNA for the CDR3 is TGTGCCAGCAGCGTAGGGTCGACAGGGGGCTATGGCTACACCTTC.